The 24 T cell receptor beta chains in this list originate from one sample, sequenced in a study of shared clonotypes between healthy human individuals. The table came from immunoSEQ multiplex PCR; TCRdb's copy has only in-frame clones and leaves some out. The sample has approximately 720,000 clones, 92% seen once. CD45RO negativity and positive selection for CCR7 defined naive CD8 cells, a population that excluded terminally differentiated effector memory CD45RA+ cells. Sequencing was performed on naive CD8+ T cells sorted from blood. These receptor sequences come from a man aged 25-40 years in good health.

The chain recombines TRBV10-2 with TRBJ2-1, with D tentatively TRBD1 (5 bases). Trimming pared 3 bases from V and 4 bases from J, leaving 7 bases between. Germline lookup yields CDR1 WSHSY and CDR2 SAAADI. The length of the CDR3 is 13 residues. The DNA for the CDR3 is TGCGCCAGCAGTGAATGGACATACAATGAGCAGTTCTTC. Protein: CASSEWTYNEQFF.

The V call is TRBV9, the J call TRBJ2-1; D may be TRBD1 (5 bases). In germline, CDR1 is SGDLS, CDR2 YYNGEE. CDR3 length: 13 residues. V was clipped by 3 bases and J by 9 bases, with 13 bases between them. Here the CDR3 DNA reads TGTGCCAGCAGCGCGCCTCAGGGCGCTGAGCAGTTCTTC. Its protein product is CASSAPQGAEQFF. Filled out from reference TRBV9 and TRBJ2-1, the complete variable domain reads DSGVTQTPKHLITATGQRVTLRCSPRSGDLSVYWYQQSLDQGLQFLIQYYNGEERAKGNILERFSAQQFPDLHSELNLSSLELGDSALYFCASSAPQGAEQFFGPGTRLTVL.

The chain has TRBV4-1 and TRBJ1-2; no reliable D call. Trimming cost V 4 bases and J 4 bases, with 10 bases left between them. Per the germline V gene, CDR1 is MGHRA and CDR2 is YSYEKL. The length of the CDR3 is 13 residues. CDR3 sequence reads: CASSPDRGYGYTF. The CDR3 nucleotides read TGCGCCAGCAGCCCAGATCGGGGCTATGGCTACACCTTC.

The chain uses TRBV6-5 and TRBJ2-5; D remains ambiguous. The ends were cut back, 2 bases at V and 5 bases at J, with 9 bases in the middle. CDR1 is MNHEY and CDR2 is SVGAGI in the germline V gene. The CDR3 runs to 13 residues. CDR3 amino acids: CASSYGEWETQYF. CDR3 DNA: TGTGCCAGCAGTTACGGAGAGTGGGAGACCCAGTACTTC.

This chain links TRBV6-5 with TRBJ2-1; unclear D gene. The germline V gene has CDR1 MNHEY and CDR2 SVGAGI. This CDR3 has 12 residues. Trimming pared 8 bases from V and 4 bases from J, leaving 9 bases between. The CDR3 protein is CASGPRYNEQFF. CDR3 DNA: TGTGCCAGCGGACCGCGGTACAATGAGCAGTTCTTC.

The chain carries TRBV4-3 and TRBJ1-3; D is possibly TRBD1 (5 bases). This CDR3 comprises 15 residues. The germline gives CDR1 LGHNA, CDR2 YSLEER. V was shortened by 0 bases and J by 2 bases, with 8 bases between the two germline ends. CDR3 sequence: CASSQDTGAGNTIYF. Here the CDR3 DNA reads TGCGCCAGCAGCCAAGACACAGGCGCTGGAAACACCATATATTTT.

CDR3 sequence (DNA): TGCGCCAGCAGCTTTTCTGAGCAGGGGCTCATGAACACTGAAGCTTTCTTT. Residues: CASSFSEQGLMNTEAFF. V and J are TRBV5-1 and TRBJ1-1; D might be TRBD1 (6 bases). Germline-derived CDR1 and CDR2 are SGHRS and YFSETQ. CDR3 length equals 17 residues. The ends were cut back, 2 bases at V and 0 bases at J, with 17 bases in the middle.

The genes are TRBV5-3 and TRBJ1-2; D not resolved. TRBV5-3 is an open reading frame whose function is uncertain. The CDR3 consists of 13 residues. Trimming removed 4 bases from V and 4 bases from J, with 11 bases in between. DNA of the CDR3: TGTGCCAGAAGCAAAGACAAGTTCTATGGCTACACCTTC. Its translation: CARSKDKFYGYTF.

The CDR3 DNA is TGTGCCAGCAGCTTAGCCCCTGACAGCACAGATACGCAGTATTTT. Amino acid sequence: CASSLAPDSTDTQYF. The chain carries TRBV7-9 and TRBJ2-3; D ambiguous. The CDR3 runs 15 residues. With 0 bases removed from V and 0 bases from J, the gap between germline ends came to 7 bases. Germline-derived CDR1 and CDR2 are SEHNR and FQNEAQ (reference sequence).

The V and J genes are TRBV25-1 and TRBJ2-1; the D gene is possibly TRBD1 (5 bases). Germline loops: CDR1 MGHDK, CDR2 SYGVNS. CDR3 length: 13 amino acids. V was shortened by 3 bases and J by 5 bases, with 8 bases between the two germline ends. Written as DNA, the CDR3 is TGTGCCAGCAGTGAGGAACAGGACAATGAGCAGTTCTTC. This gives the protein CASSEEQDNEQFF. Based on the CDR3 plus reference TRBV25-1 and TRBJ2-1, the full variable domain is EADIYQTPRYLVIGTGKKITLECSQTMGHDKMYWYQQDPGMELHLIHYSYGVNSTEKGDLSSESTVSRIRTEHFPLTLESARPSHTSQYLCASSEEQDNEQFFGPGTRLTVL.

The CDR3 sequence: CASSPQGEEQYF. In DNA, the CDR3 is TGTGCCAGCAGCCCGCAGGGGGAAGAGCAGTACTTC. The chain employs TRBV7-9 and TRBJ2-7; 7 bases fit TRBD1. This CDR3 comprises 12 residues. V dropped 5 bases and J dropped 7; count of bases not matched to a gene: 5. Germline V gene data show CDR1 as SEHNR and CDR2 as FQNEAQ (reference sequence).

The chain employs TRBV9 and TRBJ2-1; a possible D gene is TRBD2 (6 bases). Trimming cost V 3 bases and J 6 bases, with 13 bases left between them. Germline V gene sequence: CDR1 SGDLS, CDR2 YYNGEE. The CDR3 is 14 residues long. The CDR3 DNA is TGTGCCAGCAGCGAAAGCGGGTTAGGCAATGAGCAGTTCTTC. It specifies CASSESGLGNEQFF.

The CDR3 region is CASRGPNQPQHF. The CDR3 region has the DNA TGTGCCAGCCGTGGGCCAAATCAGCCCCAGCATTTT. This sequence joins TRBV27 and TRBJ1-5; D not resolved. Germline CDR1 reads MNHEY; CDR2 reads SMNVEV (reference sequence). The V end lost 8 bases, the J end lost 4 bases, and 9 bases lay between the germline ends. The CDR3 length is 12 residues.

This clone was detected only once. The rearrangement links TRBV7-2 to TRBJ1-4; a possible D gene is TRBD1 (5 bases). The V gene's germline CDR1 is SGHTA and CDR2 FQGNSA. V lost 4 bases, J lost 7 bases, and 13 bases lay in between. The CDR3 loop spans 14 amino acids. CDR3 region: CASSSWGDPEKLFF. DNA of the CDR3: TGTGCCAGCAGCTCCTGGGGGGACCCTGAAAAACTGTTTTTT.

The rearrangement joins TRBV10-1 to TRBJ2-5; D remains unclear. Germline V gene data show CDR1 as WNHNN and CDR2 as SYGVQD (reference sequence). The CDR3 spans 13 residues. V was clipped by 2 bases and J by 2 bases, with 6 bases between them. The DNA for the CDR3 is TGCGCCAGCAGTGAGCGGTTGCAAGAGACCCAGTACTTC. This codes for CASSERLQETQYF.

The chain joins TRBV5-4 to TRBJ1-5; 8 bases align to TRBD1. CDR1 SGHNT and CDR2 YYREEE come from the germline V gene (reference sequence). V dropped 2 bases and J dropped 2; count of bases not matched to a gene: 0. This CDR3 region has 14 residues. The CDR3 coding sequence is TGTGCCAGCAGCTTACAGGGGGGCAATCAGCCCCAGCATTTT. Translated: CASSLQGGNQPQHF.

The V gene is TRBV6-6, the J gene TRBJ1-1; D gene ambiguous. CDR1 and CDR2 from the germline V gene are MNHNY and SVGAGI (reference sequence). This CDR3 comprises 16 residues. Trimming cost V 0 bases and J 1 base, with 12 bases left between them. CDR3 sequence reads: CASSYSSRTGNTEAFF. CDR3 nucleotide sequence: TGTGCCAGCAGTTACTCCTCCCGGACGGGGAACACTGAAGCTTTCTTT.

The chain carries TRBV27 and TRBJ2-7; D unclear. Germline CDR1 is MNHEY and CDR2 is SMNVEV (reference sequence). V was shortened by 2 bases and J by 3 bases, with 8 bases between the two germline ends. CDR3 length: 13 amino acids. Here the CDR3 reads CASSLRSDYEQYF. Written as DNA, the CDR3 is TGTGCCAGCAGTTTACGGTCCGACTACGAGCAGTACTTC.

J is TRBJ2-7 and V is TRBV6-5; 8 bases are shared with TRBD1. There are 15 residues in the CDR3. Germline values: CDR1 MNHEY, CDR2 SVGAGI. V lost 7 bases and J lost 2; bases outside the gene matches: 10. The CDR3 sequence: CASIPRTGKAYEQYF. CDR3 nucleotide sequence: TGTGCCAGCATCCCCCGGACAGGGAAGGCCTACGAGCAGTACTTC.

The chain links TRBV7-2 to TRBJ2-1; 8 bases line up with TRBD2. The V gene's germline CDR1 is SGHTA and CDR2 FQGNSA. The CDR3 runs 16 residues. V dropped 5 bases and J dropped 10; count of bases not matched to a gene: 16. CDR3 DNA sequence: TGTGCCAGCAGCCTGGACCGCGGACTAGCTGCAGGCGAGCAGTTCTTC. This encodes CASSLDRGLAAGEQFF.

J is TRBJ2-2 and V is TRBV6-5; D unclear. Germline CDR1 and CDR2: MNHEY and SVGAGI. The CDR3 extends over 14 amino acids. The V gene lost 4 bases and the J gene lost 0 bases, with 6 bases spanning the gap. This CDR3 reads CASSFDTNTGELFF. The CDR3 DNA reads as TGTGCCAGCAGTTTTGACACGAACACCGGGGAGCTGTTTTTT.

The chain couples TRBV2 to TRBJ2-5; TRBD2 aligns across 7 bases. Unmatched junction bases numbered 11, after V lost 11 bases and J lost 5 bases. Germline assignment: CDR1 SNHLY and CDR2 FYNNEI. The CDR3 has 13 amino acids. In nucleotides, the CDR3 is TGTGCCGGCCGTGGGGGAGGGCTGGAGACCCAGTACTTC. Amino acid sequence: CAGRGGGLETQYF.

The V and J genes are TRBV9 and TRBJ1-2; tentative D call: TRBD1 (5 bases). Germline V gives CDR1 SGDLS, CDR2 YYNGEE. Trimming cost V 3 bases and J 4 bases, with 10 bases left between them. The CDR3 covers 13 residues. CDR3 amino acids: CASSGGTIYGYTF. In DNA form, the CDR3 reads TGTGCCAGCAGCGGGGGGACTATCTATGGCTACACCTTC.

The chain joins TRBV30 to TRBJ1-1; D is undetermined. The CDR3 spans 13 residues. V lost 2 bases and J 1 base, leaving 8 bases between the germline ends. Germline CDR1 is GTSNPN and CDR2 is SVGIG (reference sequence). The CDR3 coding sequence is TGTGCCTGGAGTAAGAGTGGGAACACTGAAGCTTTCTTT. This encodes CAWSKSGNTEAFF.